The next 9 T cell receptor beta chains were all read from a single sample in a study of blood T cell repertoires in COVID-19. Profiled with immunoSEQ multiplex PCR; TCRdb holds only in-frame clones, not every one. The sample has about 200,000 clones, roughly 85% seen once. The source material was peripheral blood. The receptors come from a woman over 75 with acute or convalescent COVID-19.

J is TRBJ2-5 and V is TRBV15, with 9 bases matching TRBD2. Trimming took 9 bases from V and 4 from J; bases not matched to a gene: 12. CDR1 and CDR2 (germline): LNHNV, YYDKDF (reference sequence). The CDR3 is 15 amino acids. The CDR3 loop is CATTAGGALRETQYF. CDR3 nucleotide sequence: TGTGCCACTACAGCGGGGGGCGCGTTAAGAGAGACCCAGTACTTC.

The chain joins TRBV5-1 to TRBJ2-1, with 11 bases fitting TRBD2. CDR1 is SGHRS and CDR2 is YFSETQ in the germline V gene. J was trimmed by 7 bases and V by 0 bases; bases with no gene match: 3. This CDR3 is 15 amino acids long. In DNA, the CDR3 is TGCGCCAGCAGCTTGGTAGCGGGAGGGATTAATGAGCAGTTCTTC. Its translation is CASSLVAGGINEQFF.

In DNA, the CDR3 is TGTGCCAGCAGCTTACTCGGCTCCTACAATGAGCAGTTCTTC. Protein: CASSLLGSYNEQFF. The chain has TRBV7-3 and TRBJ2-1, with unresolved D. The V end lost 2 bases, the J end lost 0 bases, and 5 bases lay between the germline ends. The CDR3 totals 14 residues. Germline CDR1 and CDR2: SGHTA and FQGTGA.

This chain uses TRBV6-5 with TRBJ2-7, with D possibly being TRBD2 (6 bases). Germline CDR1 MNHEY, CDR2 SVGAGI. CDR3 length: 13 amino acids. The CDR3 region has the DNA TGTGTCTCCGGAGGAGGGGCATTTTACGAGCAGTACTTC. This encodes CVSGGGAFYEQYF.

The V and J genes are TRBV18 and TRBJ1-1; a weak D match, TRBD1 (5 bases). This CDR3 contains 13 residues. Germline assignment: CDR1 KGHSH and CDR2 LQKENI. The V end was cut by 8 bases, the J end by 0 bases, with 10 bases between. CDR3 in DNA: TGTGCCAGCAAGCAGGGCATGAACACTGAAGCTTTCTTT. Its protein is CASKQGMNTEAFF.

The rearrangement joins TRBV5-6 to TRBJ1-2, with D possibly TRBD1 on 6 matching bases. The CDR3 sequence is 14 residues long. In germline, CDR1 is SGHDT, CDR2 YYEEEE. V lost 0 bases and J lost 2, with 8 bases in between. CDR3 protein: CASSLVGQNYGYTF. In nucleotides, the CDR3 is TGTGCCAGCAGCTTGGTTGGACAGAACTATGGCTACACCTTC.

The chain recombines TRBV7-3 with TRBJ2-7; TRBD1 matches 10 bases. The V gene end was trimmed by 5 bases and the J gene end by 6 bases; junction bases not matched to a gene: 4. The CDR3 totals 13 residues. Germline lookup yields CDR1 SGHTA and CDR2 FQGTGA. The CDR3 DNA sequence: TGTGCCAGCAGCCCCGGGACAGGGGTCGAGCAGTACTTC. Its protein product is CASSPGTGVEQYF.

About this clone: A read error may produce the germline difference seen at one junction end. CDR3 in amino acids: CASNEQGRHEQYF. DNA of the CDR3: TGTGCCAGCAATGAACAGGGAAGGCACGAGCAGTACTTC. This rearrangement joins TRBV25-1 to TRBJ2-7; D is perhaps TRBD1 (6 bases). The CDR3 is made up of 13 amino acids. Germline assignment: CDR1 MGHDK and CDR2 SYGVNS.

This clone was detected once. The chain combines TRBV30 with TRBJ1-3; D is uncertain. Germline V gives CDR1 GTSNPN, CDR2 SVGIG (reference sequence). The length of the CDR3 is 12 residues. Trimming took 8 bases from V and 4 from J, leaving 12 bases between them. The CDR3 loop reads CASGEEGNTIYF. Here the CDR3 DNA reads TGTGCCAGCGGGGAGGAGGGAAACACCATATATTTT.